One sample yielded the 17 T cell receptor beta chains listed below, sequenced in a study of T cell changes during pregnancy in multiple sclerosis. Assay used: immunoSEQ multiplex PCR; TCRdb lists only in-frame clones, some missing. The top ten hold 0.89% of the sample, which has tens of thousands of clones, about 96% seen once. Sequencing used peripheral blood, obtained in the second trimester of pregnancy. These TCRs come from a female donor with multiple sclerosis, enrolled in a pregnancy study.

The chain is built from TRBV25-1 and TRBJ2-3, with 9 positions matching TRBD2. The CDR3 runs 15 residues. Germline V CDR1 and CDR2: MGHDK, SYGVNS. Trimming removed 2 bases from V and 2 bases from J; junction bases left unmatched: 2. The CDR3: CASSELAGPTDTQYF. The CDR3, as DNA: TGTGCCAGCAGTGAACTAGCGGGACCCACAGATACGCAGTATTTT.

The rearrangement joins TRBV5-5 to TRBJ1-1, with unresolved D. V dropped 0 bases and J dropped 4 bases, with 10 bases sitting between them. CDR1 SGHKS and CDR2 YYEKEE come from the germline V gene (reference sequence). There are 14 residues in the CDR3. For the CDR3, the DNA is TGTGCCAGCAGCTTGGCCGGTGTTAGCACTGAAGCTTTCTTT. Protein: CASSLAGVSTEAFF.

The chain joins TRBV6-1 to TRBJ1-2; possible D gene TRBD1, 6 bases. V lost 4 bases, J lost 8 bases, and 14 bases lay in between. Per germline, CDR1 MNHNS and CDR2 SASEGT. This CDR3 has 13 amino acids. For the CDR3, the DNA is TGTGCCAGCAGTGGAGTACAGGGTTTCGGCTACACCTTC. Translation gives CASSGVQGFGYTF.

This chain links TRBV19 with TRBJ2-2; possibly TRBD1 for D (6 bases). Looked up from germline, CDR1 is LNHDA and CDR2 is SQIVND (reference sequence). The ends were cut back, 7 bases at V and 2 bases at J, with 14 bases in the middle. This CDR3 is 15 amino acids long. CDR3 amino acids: CASTPGHLNTGELFF. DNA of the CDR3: TGTGCCAGTACCCCGGGACACCTAAACACCGGGGAGCTGTTTTTT. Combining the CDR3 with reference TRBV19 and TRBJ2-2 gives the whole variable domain DGGITQSPKYLFRKEGQNVTLSCEQNLNHDAMYWYRQDPGQGLRLIYYSQIVNDFQKGDIAEGYSVSREKKESFPLTVTSAQKNPTAFYLCASTPGHLNTGELFFGEGSRLTVL.

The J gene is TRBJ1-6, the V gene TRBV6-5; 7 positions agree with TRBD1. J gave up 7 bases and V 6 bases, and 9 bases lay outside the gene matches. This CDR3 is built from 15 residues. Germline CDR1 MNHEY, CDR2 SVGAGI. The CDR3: CASSRGTVANSPLHF. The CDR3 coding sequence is TGTGCCAGCAGCCGAGGGACAGTCGCAAATTCACCCCTCCACTTT.

The CDR3 loop is CASSLGGRETQYF. CDR3 bases: TGTGCCAGCAGTTTAGGGGGGAGAGAGACCCAGTACTTC. The chain uses TRBV28 and TRBJ2-5; a possible D gene is TRBD2 (6 bases). The germline gives CDR1 MDHEN, CDR2 SYDVKM. CDR3 length: 13 residues. Trimming took 2 bases from V and 4 from J, leaving 8 bases between them.

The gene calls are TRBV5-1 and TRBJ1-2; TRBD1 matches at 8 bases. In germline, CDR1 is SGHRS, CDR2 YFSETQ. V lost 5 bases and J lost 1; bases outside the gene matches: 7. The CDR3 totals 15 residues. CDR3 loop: CASRGDRGGNYGYTF. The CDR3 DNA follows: TGCGCCAGCAGAGGAGACAGGGGTGGTAACTATGGCTACACCTTC.

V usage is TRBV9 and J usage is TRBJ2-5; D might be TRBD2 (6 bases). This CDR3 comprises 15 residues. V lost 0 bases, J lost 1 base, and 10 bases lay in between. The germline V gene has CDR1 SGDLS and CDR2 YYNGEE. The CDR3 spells CASSVVAGRQETQYF. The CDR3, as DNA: TGTGCCAGCAGCGTAGTGGCGGGGCGCCAAGAGACCCAGTACTTC.

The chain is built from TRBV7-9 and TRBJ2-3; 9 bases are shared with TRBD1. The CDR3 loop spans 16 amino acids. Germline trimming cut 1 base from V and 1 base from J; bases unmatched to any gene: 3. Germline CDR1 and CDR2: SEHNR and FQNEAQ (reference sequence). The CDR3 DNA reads TGTGCCAGCAGCTTAGGACAGGGGGAGGGCACAGATACGCAGTATTTT. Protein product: CASSLGQGEGTDTQYF. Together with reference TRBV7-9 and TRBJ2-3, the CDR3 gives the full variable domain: DTGVSQNPRHKITKRGQNVTFRCDPISEHNRLYWYRQTLGQGPEFLTYFQNEAQLEKSRLLSDRFSAERPKGSFSTLEIQRTEQGDSAMYLCASSLGQGEGTDTQYFGPGTRLTVL.

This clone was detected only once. The CDR3 bases are TGTGCCAGCAGTTTAAGATCCCAACGGGAATTCACAGATACGCAGTATTTT. Residues: CASSLRSQREFTDTQYF. The V call is TRBV27, the J call TRBJ2-3, with TRBD2 as a possible D gene (5 bases). The CDR3 sequence is 17 residues long. With 2 bases removed from V and 2 bases from J, the gap between germline ends came to 17 bases. Germline assignment: CDR1 MNHEY and CDR2 SMNVEV (reference sequence).

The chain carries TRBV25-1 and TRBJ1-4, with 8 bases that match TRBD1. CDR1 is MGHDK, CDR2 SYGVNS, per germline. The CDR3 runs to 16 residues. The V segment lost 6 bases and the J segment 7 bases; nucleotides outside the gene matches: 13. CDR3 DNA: TGTGCCAGCAGCAACCCTACAGGGGGGTTGAGTGAAAAACTGTTTTTT. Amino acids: CASSNPTGGLSEKLFF.

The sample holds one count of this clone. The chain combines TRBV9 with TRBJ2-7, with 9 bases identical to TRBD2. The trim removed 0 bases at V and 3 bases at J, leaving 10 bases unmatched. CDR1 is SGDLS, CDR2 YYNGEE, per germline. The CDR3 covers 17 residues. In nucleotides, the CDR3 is TGTGCCAGCAGCGTAGCGGGTATGGGACTAGCAAACTACGAGCAGTACTTC. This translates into CASSVAGMGLANYEQYF.

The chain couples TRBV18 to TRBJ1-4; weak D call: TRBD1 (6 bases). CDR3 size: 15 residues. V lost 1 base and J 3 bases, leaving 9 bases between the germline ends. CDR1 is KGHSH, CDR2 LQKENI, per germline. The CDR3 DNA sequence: TGTGCCAGCTCACCACTACAGGGTTCTAATGAAAAACTGTTTTTT. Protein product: CASSPLQGSNEKLFF.

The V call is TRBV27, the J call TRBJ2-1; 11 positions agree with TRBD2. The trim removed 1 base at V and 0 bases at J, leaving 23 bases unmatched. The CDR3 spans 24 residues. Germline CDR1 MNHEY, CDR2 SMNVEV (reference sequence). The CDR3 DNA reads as TGTGCCAGCAGTTTATTCTGGGTTCCAAGGTCTAGCGGGAGGCGGAGGAGCTCCTACAATGAGCAGTTCTTC. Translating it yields CASSLFWVPRSSGRRRSSYNEQFF.

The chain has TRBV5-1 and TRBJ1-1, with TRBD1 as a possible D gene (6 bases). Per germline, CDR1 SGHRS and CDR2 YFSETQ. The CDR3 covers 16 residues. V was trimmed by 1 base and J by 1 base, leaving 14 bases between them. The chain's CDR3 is CASSLKRGIGNTEAFF. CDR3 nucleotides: TGCGCCAGCAGCTTGAAAAGGGGGATAGGGAACACTGAAGCTTTCTTT.

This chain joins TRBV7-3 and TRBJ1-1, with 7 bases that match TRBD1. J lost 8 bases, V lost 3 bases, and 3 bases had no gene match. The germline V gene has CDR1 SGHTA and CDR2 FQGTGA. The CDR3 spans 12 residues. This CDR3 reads CASSLIGGEAFF. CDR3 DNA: TGTGCCAGCAGCTTGATAGGGGGCGAAGCTTTCTTT.

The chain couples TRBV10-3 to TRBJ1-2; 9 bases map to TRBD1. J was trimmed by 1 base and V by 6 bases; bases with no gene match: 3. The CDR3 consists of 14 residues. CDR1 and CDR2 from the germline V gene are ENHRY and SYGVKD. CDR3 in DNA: TGTGCCATCAGCACAGGGGGCGTTAACTATGGCTACACCTTC. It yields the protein CAISTGGVNYGYTF.